The sequence of this T cell receptor (beta chain) was determined in a study of T cell responses to AZD1222 COVID-19 vaccine. General study points: Per reports, nearly half of all spike-specific TCRs target regions that are unmutated in variants.

Germline V gene lookup returns CDR1 SGHTS and CDR2 YDEGEE. There are 14 residues in the CDR3. The J segment lost 2 bases and the V segment lost 2 bases, leaving 1 base of the junction unmatched. Profiled with immunoSEQ multiplex PCR; TCRdb holds only in-frame clones, not every one. This sample has roughly 120,000 clones, with around nine tenths found just once. Comments on this clone: Its antigen is still unknown.

The material was peripheral blood, obtained 28 days after the second AZD1222 dose. The V and J genes are TRBV5-8 and TRBJ1-3; 7 nucleotides align to TRBD1. The TCR sequence derives from an adult who received the AZD1222 COVID-19 vaccine. CDR3 nucleotides: TGTGCCAGCAGCTTTGACAGGGCTGGAAACACCATATATTTT. Translation: CASSFDRAGNTIYF.